A single sample is the source of the 27 T cell receptor beta chains below, sequenced in a study of beta chain features in type 1 diabetes. The study, taken as a whole, reports: Type 1 diabetes patients showed a moderate but significant shortening of TCRB CDR3s in all four CD4+ subsets.

Investigators reverse transcribed all isolated RNA, so they sequenced expressed TCRB transcripts. The protocol was immunoSEQ multiplex PCR, while the TCRdb copy is restricted to in-frame clones and leaves out a portion. Of 95,000 to 150,000 clones listed, about 17% were seen once; the top ten hold 2% to 3%. No cognate antigen is known for these TCRs. The sample was central memory CD4+ T cells from blood. These receptors originate from a man aged 30-40 years with type 1 diabetes.

This clone was counted between two and nine times. The same CDR3 arises from other DNA sequences in this sample as well. DNA for the CDR3: TGCAGTGCTTCTCCAGGAGATACGCAGTATTTT. Translating gives CSASPGDTQYF. V and J are TRBV20-1 and TRBJ2-3; D ambiguous. In germline, CDR1 is DFQATT, CDR2 SNEGSKA (reference sequence). V was trimmed by 5 bases and J by 5 bases, leaving 8 bases between them. CDR3 size: 11 residues.

This clone was picked up a small number of times. V and J are TRBV5-1 and TRBJ2-7, with TRBD1 matching over 7 bases. Trimming removed 4 bases from V and 6 bases from J; junction bases left unmatched: 10. This CDR3 comprises 14 residues. Germline V gives CDR1 SGHRS, CDR2 YFSETQ. The CDR3 coding sequence is TGCGCCAGCAGCGGAACCGGGACAGCCACCGAGCAGTACTTC. As protein: CASSGTGTATEQYF.

Concerning this clone: Additional DNA sequences in this sample encode the identical CDR3. The gene calls are TRBV29-1 and TRBJ1-3; no reliable D call. Germline values: CDR1 SQVTM, CDR2 ANQGSEA. The V gene lost 4 bases and the J gene lost 3 bases, with 16 bases spanning the gap. This CDR3 region has 15 residues. The DNA of the CDR3 is TGCAGCGTTGCTTCATTTGGTTCACTTGGAAACACCATATATTTT. This encodes CSVASFGSLGNTIYF.

Ten or more counts support this clone. The chain joins TRBV13 to TRBJ1-3; a possible D gene is TRBD1 (6 bases). Trimming removed 3 bases at V and 0 bases at J, with 15 bases between. Germline-derived CDR1 and CDR2 are PRHDT and FYEKMQ (reference sequence). This CDR3 spans 17 amino acids. The CDR3 spells CASSFEGHLSSGNTIYF. The CDR3 bases are TGTGCCAGCAGCTTTGAGGGACACTTGAGCTCTGGAAACACCATATATTTT.

This chain uses TRBV11-1 with TRBJ2-1; tentatively, D is TRBD1 or TRBD2 (5 bases each). With 7 bases removed from V and 6 bases from J, the gap between germline ends came to 16 bases. Germline assignment: CDR1 SGHAT and CDR2 FQDESV (reference sequence). This CDR3 is built from 14 residues. The CDR3 spells CASIPPGTTNEQFF. The CDR3 DNA sequence: TGTGCCAGCATCCCCCCCGGGACCACCAATGAGCAGTTCTTC.

The J gene is TRBJ2-7, the V gene TRBV4-2; weak D call: TRBD1 (5 bases). This CDR3 comprises 15 residues. Trimming stripped 0 bases from V and 4 bases from J, with 13 bases between. The germline V gene has CDR1 LGHNA and CDR2 YNFKEQ. CDR3 bases: TGTGCCAGCAGCCAAGACAGGGCCCCTCGGTACGAGCAGTACTTC. Protein: CASSQDRAPRYEQYF.

The gene calls are TRBV9 and TRBJ2-7, with 7 bases matching TRBD2. This CDR3 region has 14 residues. Germline trimming cut 0 bases from V and 5 bases from J; bases unmatched to any gene: 5. Germline assignment: CDR1 SGDLS and CDR2 YYNGEE. The CDR3 DNA sequence: TGTGCCAGCAGCGTAGAACGGGGAGGGAACGAGCAGTACTTC. It specifies CASSVERGGNEQYF. Based on the CDR3 plus reference TRBV9 and TRBJ2-7, the full variable domain is DSGVTQTPKHLITATGQRVTLRCSPRSGDLSVYWYQQSLDQGLQFLIQYYNGEERAKGNILERFSAQQFPDLHSELNLSSLELGDSALYFCASSVERGGNEQYFGPGTRLTVT.

V usage is TRBV6-5 and J usage is TRBJ2-5, with D perhaps matching TRBD2 (6 bases). Matching the DNA end better, TRBJ2-7 makes the J call doubtful. The CDR3 has 13 amino acids. Germline CDR1 is MNHEY and CDR2 is SVGAGI. CDR3 in amino acids: CASTRGGDGEQYF. The CDR3 coding sequence is TGTGCCAGCACCCGAGGAGGGGATGGCGAGCAGTACTTC.

The chain recombines TRBV4-2 with TRBJ2-3, with D tentatively TRBD2 (7 bases). Germline V gene data show CDR1 as LGHNA and CDR2 as YNFKEQ. The CDR3 is 15 amino acids. The germline V and J ends were trimmed by 0 bases and 5 bases, with 12 bases remaining between them. The CDR3 nucleotides are TGTGCCAGCAGCCAAGATCGCGGGGGCAAAGATACGCAGTATTTT. Translation gives CASSQDRGGKDTQYF.

This clone was counted only a few times. V is TRBV7-3 and J is TRBJ2-2; D might be TRBD2 (7 bases). The CDR3 totals 16 residues. Germline V lookup: CDR1 SGHTA, CDR2 FQGTGA. V shed 4 bases and J shed 1 base, with 13 bases lying between them. CDR3 amino acids: CASSYGGHLNTGELFF. The DNA of the CDR3 is TGTGCCAGCAGCTACGGGGGGCACTTGAACACCGGGGAGCTGTTTTTT.

This clone was seen more than once but under ten times. The gene calls are TRBV9 and TRBJ1-1; a weak D match, TRBD1 (6 bases). The V end lost 2 bases, the J end lost 6 bases, and 20 bases lay between the germline ends. The CDR3 is made up of 16 amino acids. From germline, CDR1 is SGDLS and CDR2 YYNGEE. CDR3 DNA sequence: TGTGCCAGCAGCGTTACTATTGAGCCAGGGGCGGCTGAAGCTTTCTTT. Translating it yields CASSVTIEPGAAEAFF.

The rearrangement joins TRBV7-2 to TRBJ2-1, with 13 bases aligning to TRBD2. The V gene end was trimmed by 3 bases and the J gene end by 9 bases; junction bases not matched to a gene: 5. Germline values: CDR1 SGHTA, CDR2 FQGNSA. The CDR3 spans 15 residues. The CDR3 loop reads CASSFGTSGAGEQFF. CDR3 nucleotides: TGTGCCAGCAGCTTCGGGACTAGCGGGGCGGGTGAGCAGTTCTTC.

This clone has just a few counts. The chain uses TRBV19 and TRBJ2-3, with TRBD1 identical over 7 bases. This CDR3 has 17 amino acids. Trimming cost V 4 bases and J 2 bases; bases outside gene matches: 12. Germline CDR1 is LNHDA and CDR2 is SQIVND (reference sequence). The CDR3 DNA sequence: TGTGCCAGTAGTACCGAAACGGGACAGCTAGCCACAGATACGCAGTATTTT. This codes for CASSTETGQLATDTQYF. Full variable domain (remainder filled in from reference TRBV19 and TRBJ2-3): DGGITQSPKYLFRKEGQNVTLSCEQNLNHDAMYWYRQDPGQGLRLIYYSQIVNDFQKGDIAEGYSVSREKKESFPLTVTSAQKNPTAFYLCASSTETGQLATDTQYFGPGTRLTVL.

The chain carries TRBV7-8 and TRBJ2-1; D is undetermined. The CDR3 covers 12 residues. With 5 bases removed from V and 3 bases from J, the gap between germline ends came to 5 bases. Germline V gene data show CDR1 as SGHVS and CDR2 as FQNEAQ. CDR3 DNA sequence: TGTGCCAGCAGCCAAGACTACAATGAGCAGTTCTTC. The encoded protein is CASSQDYNEQFF.

This sequence joins TRBV18 and TRBJ2-1, with D perhaps matching TRBD2 (6 bases). The CDR3 has 15 residues. The V gene's germline CDR1 is KGHSH and CDR2 LQKENI. V dropped 1 base and J dropped 4 bases, with 11 bases sitting between them. CDR3 sequence (DNA): TGTGCCAGCTCACCACAGGGAGGTACTTACAATGAGCAGTTCTTC. Translating it yields CASSPQGGTYNEQFF.

In its sample, this clone was seen a few times. The chain links TRBV6-5 to TRBJ2-7; D possibly corresponds to TRBD1 (6 bases). The V end was cut by 2 bases, the J end by 0 bases, with 8 bases between. Germline loops: CDR1 MNHEY, CDR2 SVGAGI. The CDR3 is 14 amino acids. The CDR3, as DNA: TGTGCCAGCAGTTACCAGGACAGCTCCTACGAGCAGTACTTC. It encodes CASSYQDSSYEQYF.

This clone has a handful of counts. This sample also contains other DNA sequences that code for the same CDR3. This chain uses TRBV7-2 with TRBJ2-7; TRBD2 matches 9 bases. V trimming: 4 bases; J trimming: 0 bases; junction bases outside the gene matches: 4. Germline V CDR1 and CDR2: SGHTA, FQGNSA. The CDR3 sequence is 15 residues long. The CDR3 is CASSSMTSGSYEQYF. CDR3 nucleotide sequence: TGTGCCAGCAGCTCGATGACTAGCGGCTCCTACGAGCAGTACTTC.

The chain employs TRBV5-4 and TRBJ2-1; 10 bases align to TRBD1. Germline-derived CDR1 and CDR2 are SGHNT and YYREEE (reference sequence). Trimming removed 6 bases from V and 1 base from J; junction bases left unmatched: 7. The CDR3 is 16 residues long. CDR3 sequence: CASTSGTGVSYNEQFF. The CDR3 bases are TGTGCCAGCACCTCCGGGACAGGGGTTTCCTACAATGAGCAGTTCTTC.

This clone was seen at least ten times. The chain combines TRBV7-3 with TRBJ2-1; D unclear. Germline assignment: CDR1 SGHTA and CDR2 FQGTGA. V shed 3 bases and J shed 4 bases, with 10 bases lying between them. There are 14 residues in the CDR3. The CDR3 sequence is CASSFSRTYNEQFF. The CDR3 DNA is TGTGCCAGCAGCTTCTCTAGAACGTACAATGAGCAGTTCTTC.

A few counts support this clone. This sequence joins TRBV4-3 and TRBJ1-4; D ambiguous. The CDR3 length is 16 residues. Trimming shortened V by 1 base and J by 6 bases, and 15 bases separated the two germline ends. Germline CDR1 is LGHNA and CDR2 is YSLEER. The CDR3 is CASSQGLTPGDEKLFF. In DNA, the CDR3 is TGCGCCAGCAGCCAAGGTCTAACCCCCGGCGATGAAAAACTGTTTTTT.

This clone has just a few counts. This chain links TRBV7-2 with TRBJ2-4; D gene unclear. CDR3 length equals 14 residues. Trimming cost V 5 bases and J 5 bases, with 13 bases left between them. The germline CDR1 and CDR2 sequences are SGHTA and FQGNSA. The CDR3 DNA is TGTGCCAGCAGCCCTTCCTTTACTGAAAACATTCAGTACTTC. Translated, it gives CASSPSFTENIQYF.

A remark on this clone: A far more abundant clone sits one base away, making this likely a read error. Other DNA variants within this sample encode the same CDR3. CDR3: CASSWTGSSDSPLHF. Here the CDR3 DNA reads TGTGCCAGCTCATGGACAGGGAGCTCAGATTCACCCCTCCACTTT. This chain joins TRBV18 and TRBJ1-6, with 8 bases identical to TRBD1. Germline CDR1 KGHSH, CDR2 LQKENI. The CDR3 has 15 residues. With V trimmed by 5 bases and J by 8 bases, 8 bases remained unmatched.

This sequence joins TRBV19 and TRBJ2-2, with TRBD1 matching 8 bases. In germline, CDR1 is LNHDA, CDR2 SQIVND (reference sequence). This CDR3 comprises 14 residues. J gave up 8 bases and V 2 bases, and 4 bases lay outside the gene matches. The CDR3 DNA reads as TGTGCCAGTAGTATACAGGGGGCGGAAGGGGAGCTGTTTTTT. This codes for CASSIQGAEGELFF.

This sequence joins TRBV14 and TRBJ1-2; no definite D call. Germline V gives CDR1 SGHDN, CDR2 FVKESK. Between the trimmed V and J ends, which lost 4 bases and 6 bases, there was a span of 12 bases. This CDR3 contains 13 residues. The CDR3 sequence is CASSRVHGDGYTF. The CDR3 coding sequence is TGTGCCAGCAGCCGGGTTCATGGCGATGGCTACACCTTC.

The gene calls are TRBV28 and TRBJ2-7; the D call may be TRBD1 or TRBD2 (5 bases each). Germline lookup yields CDR1 MDHEN and CDR2 SYDVKM. This CDR3 has 15 residues. Trimming removed 3 bases at V and 5 bases at J, with 17 bases between. This chain's CDR3 is CASSLVGDFPHEQYF. The CDR3 bases are TGTGCCAGCAGTTTGGTGGGGGATTTCCCCCACGAGCAGTACTTC.

This clone has more than one count but fewer than ten. This chain links TRBV7-2 with TRBJ2-2; 12 bases are shared with TRBD2. The germline gives CDR1 SGHTA, CDR2 FQGNSA. This CDR3 is built from 15 residues. The J segment lost 3 bases and the V segment lost 7 bases, leaving 3 bases of the junction unmatched. Written as DNA, the CDR3 is TGTGCCAGCATATGGACTAGCGGGGACACCGGGGAGCTGTTTTTT. Translating it yields CASIWTSGDTGELFF.

This chain connects TRBV6-6 to TRBJ2-6; D remains unclear. Germline CDR1 reads MNHNY; CDR2 reads SVGAGI (reference sequence). Trimming stripped 6 bases from V and 2 bases from J, with 5 bases between. CDR3 length: 13 residues. CDR3 DNA: TGTGCCAGCAGCTTTACTGGGGCCAACGTCCTGACTTTC. Encoded protein: CASSFTGANVLTF.